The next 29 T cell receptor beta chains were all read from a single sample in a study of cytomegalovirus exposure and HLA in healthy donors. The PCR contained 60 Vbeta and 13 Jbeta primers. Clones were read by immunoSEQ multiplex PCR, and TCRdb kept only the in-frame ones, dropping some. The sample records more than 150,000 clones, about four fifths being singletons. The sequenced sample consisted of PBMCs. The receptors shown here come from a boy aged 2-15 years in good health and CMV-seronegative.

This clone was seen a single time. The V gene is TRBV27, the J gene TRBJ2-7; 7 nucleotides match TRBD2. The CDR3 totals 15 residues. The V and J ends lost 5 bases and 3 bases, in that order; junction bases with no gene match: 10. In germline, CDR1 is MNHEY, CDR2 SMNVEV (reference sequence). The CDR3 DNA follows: TGTGCCAGCAGTAACATACCGGGACTACGCTACGAGCAGTACTTC. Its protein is CASSNIPGLRYEQYF.

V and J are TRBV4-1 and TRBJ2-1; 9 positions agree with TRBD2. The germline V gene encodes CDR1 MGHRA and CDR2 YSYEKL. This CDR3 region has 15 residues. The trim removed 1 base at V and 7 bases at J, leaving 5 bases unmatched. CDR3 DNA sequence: TGCGCCAGCAGCCAAGGTGCGGGAGGGCCGAATGAGCAGTTCTTC. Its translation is CASSQGAGGPNEQFF.

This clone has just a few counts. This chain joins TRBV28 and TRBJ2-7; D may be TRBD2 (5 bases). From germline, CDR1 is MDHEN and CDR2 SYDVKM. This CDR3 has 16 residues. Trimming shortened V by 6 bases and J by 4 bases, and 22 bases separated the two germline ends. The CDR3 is CASRSLRTGIVYEQYF. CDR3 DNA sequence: TGTGCCAGCAGGTCCCTCCGGACGGGAATAGTATACGAGCAGTACTTC. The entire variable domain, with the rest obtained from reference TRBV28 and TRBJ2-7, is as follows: DVKVTQSSRYLVKRTGEKVFLECVQDMDHENMFWYRQDPGLGLRLIYFSYDVKMKEKGDIPEGYSVSREKKERFSLILESASTNQTSMYLCASRSLRTGIVYEQYFGPGTRLTVT.

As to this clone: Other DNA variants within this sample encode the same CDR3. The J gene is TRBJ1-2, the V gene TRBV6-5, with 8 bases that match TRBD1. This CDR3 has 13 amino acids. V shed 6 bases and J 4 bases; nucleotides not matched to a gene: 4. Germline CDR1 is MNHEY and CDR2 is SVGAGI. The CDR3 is CASSRTGSYGYTF. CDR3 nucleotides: TGTGCCAGCAGCAGGACAGGGAGCTATGGCTACACCTTC.

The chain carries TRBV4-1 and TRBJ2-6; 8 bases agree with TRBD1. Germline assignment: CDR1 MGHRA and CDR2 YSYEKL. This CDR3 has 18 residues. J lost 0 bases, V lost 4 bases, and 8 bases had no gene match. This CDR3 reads CASSLTGAFNSGANVLTF. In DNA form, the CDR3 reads TGCGCCAGCAGCCTGACAGGGGCTTTTAACTCTGGGGCCAACGTCCTGACTTTC.

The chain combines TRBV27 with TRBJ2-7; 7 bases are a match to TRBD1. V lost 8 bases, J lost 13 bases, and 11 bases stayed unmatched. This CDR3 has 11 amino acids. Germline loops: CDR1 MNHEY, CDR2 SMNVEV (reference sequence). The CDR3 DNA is TGTGCCAGCGGCCGGACAGGCCTTCTTTACTTC. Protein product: CASGRTGLLYF.

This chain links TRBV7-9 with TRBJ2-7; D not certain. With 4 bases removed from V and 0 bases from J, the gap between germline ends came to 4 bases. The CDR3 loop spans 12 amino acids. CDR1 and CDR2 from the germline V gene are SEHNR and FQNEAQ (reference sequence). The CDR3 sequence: CASSWSSYEQYF. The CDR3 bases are TGTGCCAGCAGCTGGAGCTCCTACGAGCAGTACTTC. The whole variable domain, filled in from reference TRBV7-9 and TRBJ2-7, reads DTGVSQNPRHKITKRGQNVTFRCDPISEHNRLYWYRQTLGQGPEFLTYFQNEAQLEKSRLLSDRFSAERPKGSFSTLEIQRTEQGDSAMYLCASSWSSYEQYFGPGTRLTVT.

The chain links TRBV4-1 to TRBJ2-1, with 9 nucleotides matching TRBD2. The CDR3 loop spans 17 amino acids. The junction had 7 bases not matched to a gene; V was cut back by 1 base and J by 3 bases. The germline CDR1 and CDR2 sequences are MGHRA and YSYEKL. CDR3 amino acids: CASSQGVAGVYYNEQFF. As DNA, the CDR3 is TGCGCCAGCAGCCAAGGGGTAGCGGGAGTTTACTACAATGAGCAGTTCTTC.

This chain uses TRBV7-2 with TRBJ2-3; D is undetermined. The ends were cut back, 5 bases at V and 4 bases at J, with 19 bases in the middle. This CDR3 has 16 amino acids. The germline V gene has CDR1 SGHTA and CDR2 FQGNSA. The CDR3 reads CASSLVRLPSSDTQYF. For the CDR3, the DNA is TGTGCCAGCAGCCTCGTGCGATTGCCGTCCTCAGATACGCAGTATTTT.

The CDR3 protein is CASSFSGRAPDTQYF. The CDR3 nucleotides are TGTGCCAGCAGTTTTAGCGGGAGGGCCCCAGATACGCAGTATTTT. The V gene is TRBV2, the J gene TRBJ2-3; the match to TRBD2 covers 11 bases. With 5 bases clipped from V and 4 bases from J, the junction kept 5 bases outside the gene matches. The CDR3 covers 15 residues. Germline CDR1 is SNHLY and CDR2 is FYNNEI.

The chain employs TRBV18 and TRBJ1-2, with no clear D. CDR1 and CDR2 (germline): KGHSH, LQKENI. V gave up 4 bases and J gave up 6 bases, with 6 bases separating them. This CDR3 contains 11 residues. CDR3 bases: TGTGCCAGCTCACATACAGATGGCTACACCTTC. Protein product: CASSHTDGYTF.

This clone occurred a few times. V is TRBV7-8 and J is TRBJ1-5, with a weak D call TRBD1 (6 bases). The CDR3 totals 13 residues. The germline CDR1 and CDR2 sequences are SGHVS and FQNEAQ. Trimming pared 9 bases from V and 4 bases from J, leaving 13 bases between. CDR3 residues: CARTGTINQPQHF. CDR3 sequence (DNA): TGTGCCAGGACCGGGACAATTAATCAGCCCCAGCATTTT.

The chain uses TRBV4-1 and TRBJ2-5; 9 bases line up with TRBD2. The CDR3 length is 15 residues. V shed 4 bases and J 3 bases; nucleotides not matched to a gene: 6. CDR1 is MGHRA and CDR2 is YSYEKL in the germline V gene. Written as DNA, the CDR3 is TGCGCCAGCAGCCCCCCGGGACTAGCTAAAGAGACCCAGTACTTC. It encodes CASSPPGLAKETQYF.

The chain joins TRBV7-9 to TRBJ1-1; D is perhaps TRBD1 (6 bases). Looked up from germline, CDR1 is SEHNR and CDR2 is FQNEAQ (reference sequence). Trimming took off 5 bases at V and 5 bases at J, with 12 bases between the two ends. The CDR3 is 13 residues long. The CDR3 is CASSPQGRTEAFF. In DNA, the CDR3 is TGTGCCAGCAGCCCACAGGGAAGGACTGAAGCTTTCTTT.

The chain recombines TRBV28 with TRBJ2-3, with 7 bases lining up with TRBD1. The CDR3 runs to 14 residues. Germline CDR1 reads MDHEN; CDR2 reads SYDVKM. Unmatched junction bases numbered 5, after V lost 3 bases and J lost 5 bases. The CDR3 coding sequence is TGTGCCAGCAGTTTCGGGACAGTTCAAGATACGCAGTATTTT. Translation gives CASSFGTVQDTQYF.

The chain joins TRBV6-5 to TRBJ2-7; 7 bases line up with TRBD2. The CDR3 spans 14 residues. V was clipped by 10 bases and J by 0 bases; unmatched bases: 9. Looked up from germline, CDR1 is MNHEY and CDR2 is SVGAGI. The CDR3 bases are TGTGCCACCCGGCAGGGAGGGAGCTCCTACGAGCAGTACTTC. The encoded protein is CATRQGGSSYEQYF.

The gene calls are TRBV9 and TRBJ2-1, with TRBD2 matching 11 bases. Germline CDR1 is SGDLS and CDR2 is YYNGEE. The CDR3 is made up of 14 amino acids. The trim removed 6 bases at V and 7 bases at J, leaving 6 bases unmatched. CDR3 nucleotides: TGTGCCAGCAACCCGGGACTAGCGGATAATGAGCAGTTCTTC. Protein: CASNPGLADNEQFF. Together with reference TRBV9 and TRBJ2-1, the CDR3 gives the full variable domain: DSGVTQTPKHLITATGQRVTLRCSPRSGDLSVYWYQQSLDQGLQFLIQYYNGEERAKGNILERFSAQQFPDLHSELNLSSLELGDSALYFCASNPGLADNEQFFGPGTRLTVL.

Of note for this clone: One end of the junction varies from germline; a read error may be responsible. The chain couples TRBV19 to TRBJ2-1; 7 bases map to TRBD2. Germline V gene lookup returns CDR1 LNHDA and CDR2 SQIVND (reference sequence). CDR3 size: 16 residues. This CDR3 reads CATALGGDYPYDEQFF. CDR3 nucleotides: TGTGCCACTGCCCTGGGTGGGGACTACCCCTACGATGAGCAGTTCTTC.

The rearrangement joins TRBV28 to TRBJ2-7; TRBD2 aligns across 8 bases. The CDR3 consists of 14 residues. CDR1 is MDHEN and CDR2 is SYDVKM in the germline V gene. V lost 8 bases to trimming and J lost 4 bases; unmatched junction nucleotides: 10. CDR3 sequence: CASLKSGSRYEQYF. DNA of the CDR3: TGTGCCAGCCTAAAAAGCGGGAGTCGTTACGAGCAGTACTTC.

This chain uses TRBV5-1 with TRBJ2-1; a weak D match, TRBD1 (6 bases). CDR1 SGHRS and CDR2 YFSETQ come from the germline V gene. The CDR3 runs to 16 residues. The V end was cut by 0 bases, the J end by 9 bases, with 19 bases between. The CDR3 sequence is CASSLAGTRVGGEQFF. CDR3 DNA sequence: TGCGCCAGCAGCTTGGCCGGGACAAGGGTTGGGGGTGAGCAGTTCTTC.

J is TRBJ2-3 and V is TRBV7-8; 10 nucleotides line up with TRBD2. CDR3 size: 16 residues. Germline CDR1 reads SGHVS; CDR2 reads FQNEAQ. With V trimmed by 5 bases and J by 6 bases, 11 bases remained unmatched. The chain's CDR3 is CASSASLAGGFDTQYF. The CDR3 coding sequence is TGTGCCAGCAGCGCCTCTTTAGCGGGAGGCTTTGATACGCAGTATTTT.

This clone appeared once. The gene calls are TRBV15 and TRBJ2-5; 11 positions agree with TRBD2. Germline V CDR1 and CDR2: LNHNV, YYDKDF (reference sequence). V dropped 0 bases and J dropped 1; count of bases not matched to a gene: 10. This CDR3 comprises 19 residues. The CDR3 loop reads CATSRDPSRLAGPQETQYF. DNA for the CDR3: TGTGCCACCAGCAGAGATCCTTCGCGACTAGCGGGACCCCAAGAGACCCAGTACTTC.

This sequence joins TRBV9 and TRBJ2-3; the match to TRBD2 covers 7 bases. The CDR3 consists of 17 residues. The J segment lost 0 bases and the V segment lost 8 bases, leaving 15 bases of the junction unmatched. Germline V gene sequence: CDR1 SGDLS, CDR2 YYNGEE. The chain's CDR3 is CARGRGTIHTSTDTQYF. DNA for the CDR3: TGTGCCAGGGGGAGAGGGACTATACATACTAGCACAGATACGCAGTATTTT.

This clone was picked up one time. In DNA, the CDR3 is TGTGCCAGCAGTCCTAGCGGGAGTGTATACAATGAGCAGTTCTTC. Protein: CASSPSGSVYNEQFF. V and J are TRBV2 and TRBJ2-1; TRBD2 matches at 10 bases. This CDR3 region has 15 residues. Germline-derived CDR1 and CDR2 are SNHLY and FYNNEI. J lost 4 bases, V lost 5 bases, and 5 bases had no gene match.

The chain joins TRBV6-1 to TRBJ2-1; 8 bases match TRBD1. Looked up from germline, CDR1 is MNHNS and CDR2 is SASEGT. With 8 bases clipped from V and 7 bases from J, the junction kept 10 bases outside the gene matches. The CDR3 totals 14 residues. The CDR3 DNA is TGTGCCAGCTCCCCCACAGGGGGGAGGAATGAGCAGTTCTTC. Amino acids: CASSPTGGRNEQFF.

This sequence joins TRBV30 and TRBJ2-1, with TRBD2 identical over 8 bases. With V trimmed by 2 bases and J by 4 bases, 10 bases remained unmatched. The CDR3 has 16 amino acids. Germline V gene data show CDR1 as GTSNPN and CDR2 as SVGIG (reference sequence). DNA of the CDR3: TGTGCCTGGAGTCTCGGACTAGCCGTCGATTACAATGAGCAGTTCTTC. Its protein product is CAWSLGLAVDYNEQFF.

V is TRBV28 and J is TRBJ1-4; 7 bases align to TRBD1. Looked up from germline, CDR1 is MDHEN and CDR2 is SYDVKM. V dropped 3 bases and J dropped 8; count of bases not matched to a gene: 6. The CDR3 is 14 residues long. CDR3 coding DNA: TGTGCCAGCAGTTTGGAGGGGGCTGGGGAAAAACTGTTTTTT. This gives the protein CASSLEGAGEKLFF.

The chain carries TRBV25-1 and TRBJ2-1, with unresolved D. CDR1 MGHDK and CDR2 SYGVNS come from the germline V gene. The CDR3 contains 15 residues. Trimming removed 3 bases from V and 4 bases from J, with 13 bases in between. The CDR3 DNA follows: TGTGCCAGCAGTGACCCCGCGCCCCGATACAATGAGCAGTTCTTC. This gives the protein CASSDPAPRYNEQFF.

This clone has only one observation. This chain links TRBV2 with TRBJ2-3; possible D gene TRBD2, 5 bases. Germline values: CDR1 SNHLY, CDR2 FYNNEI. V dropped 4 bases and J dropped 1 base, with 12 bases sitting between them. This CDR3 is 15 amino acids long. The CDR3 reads CASSGEGVGTDTQYF. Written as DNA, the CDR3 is TGTGCCAGCAGTGGCGAGGGAGTTGGCACAGATACGCAGTATTTT.